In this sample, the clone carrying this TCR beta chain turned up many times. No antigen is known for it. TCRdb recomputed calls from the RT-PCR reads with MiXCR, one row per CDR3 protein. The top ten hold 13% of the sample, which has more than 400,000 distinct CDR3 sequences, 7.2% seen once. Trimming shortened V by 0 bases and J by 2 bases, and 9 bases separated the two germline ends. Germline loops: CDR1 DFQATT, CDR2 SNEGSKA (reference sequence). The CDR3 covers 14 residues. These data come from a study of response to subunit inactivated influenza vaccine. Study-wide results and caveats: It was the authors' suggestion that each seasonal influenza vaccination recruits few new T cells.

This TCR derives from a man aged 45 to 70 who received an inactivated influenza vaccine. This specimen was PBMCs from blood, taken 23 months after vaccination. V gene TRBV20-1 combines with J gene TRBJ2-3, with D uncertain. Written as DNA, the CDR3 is TGCAGTGCTAGAGATGCTGTTAACACAGATACGCAGTATTTT. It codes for CSARDAVNTDTQYF.